The 26 T cell receptor beta chains reported below all come from one sample, sequenced in a study of Ad26.COV2.S vaccination and SARS-CoV-2 variants. This sample's treatment: 15 to 20 received Ad26.COV2.S at low or high dose, single or two shots; several received placebo; per-sample allocation not given. Following the first vaccine or placebo injection, samples were taken on day 63. TCRdb keeps only in-frame clones here, not all; method: immunoSEQ multiplex PCR. The table has over 450,000 clones, about 88% seen once. The sample in question was peripheral blood, obtained in a trial of Ad26.COV2.S vaccine versus placebo. All receptors come from a person between 18 and 59 years old who received the Ad26.COV2.S COVID-19 vaccine or a placebo.

This chain uses TRBV29-1 with TRBJ1-2; D might be TRBD1 (5 bases). V dropped 8 bases and J dropped 3 bases, with 13 bases sitting between them. This CDR3 contains 12 residues. Germline values: CDR1 SQVTM, CDR2 ANQGSEA. The CDR3 sequence: CSTETDYYGYTF. CDR3 nucleotides: TGCAGCACAGAGACAGACTACTATGGCTACACCTTC.

The V call is TRBV3-1 (or the pseudogene TRBV3-2), the J call TRBJ2-7; TRBD2 is a possible D gene (6 bases). The CDR3 loop spans 14 amino acids. V lost 5 bases and J lost 1, with 12 bases in between. The V gene's germline CDR1 is LGHDT and CDR2 YNNKEL (reference sequence). The CDR3 bases are TGTGCCAGCAGCTCGATTAGCGGATCCTACGAGCAGTACTTC. Its protein product is CASSSISGSYEQYF.

The chain carries TRBV14 and TRBJ2-7; D possibly corresponds to TRBD1 (5 bases). Germline V gives CDR1 SGHDN, CDR2 FVKESK. V dropped 6 bases and J dropped 2 bases, with 11 bases sitting between them. The CDR3 spans 13 residues. The CDR3 loop is CASRKSQAYEQYF. For the CDR3, the DNA is TGTGCCAGCAGGAAATCACAGGCCTACGAGCAGTACTTC.

J is TRBJ2-7 and V is TRBV7-9; 10 bases align to TRBD2. Germline trimming cut 2 bases from V and 5 bases from J; bases unmatched to any gene: 6. Germline values: CDR1 SEHNR, CDR2 FQNEAQ (reference sequence). This CDR3 is built from 15 residues. CDR3 sequence: CASSLLTSGPHEQYF. CDR3 DNA sequence: TGTGCCAGCAGCTTACTGACTAGCGGGCCCCACGAGCAGTACTTC.

The chain has TRBV27 and TRBJ1-1, with D maybe TRBD1 (5 bases). The CDR3 length is 15 residues. The germline V gene has CDR1 MNHEY and CDR2 SMNVEV (reference sequence). V was trimmed by 8 bases and J by 2 bases, leaving 18 bases between them. In DNA, the CDR3 is TGTGCCAGCTCCCGAAACCCGGGGGGAAACACTGAAGCTTTCTTT. Its translation: CASSRNPGGNTEAFF.

J is TRBJ1-2 and V is TRBV3-1 (or the pseudogene TRBV3-2), with TRBD1 as a possible D gene (6 bases). Germline V gives CDR1 LGHDT, CDR2 YNNKEL (reference sequence). Trimming cost V 4 bases and J 4 bases, with 13 bases left between them. The CDR3 has 14 residues. The CDR3 is CASSREGGVYGYTF. The CDR3 region has the DNA TGTGCCAGCAGCCGAGAGGGGGGCGTCTATGGCTACACCTTC.

A single count supports this clone. The chain carries TRBV7-9 and TRBJ2-1; 9 positions agree with TRBD1. Germline V lookup: CDR1 SEHNR, CDR2 FQNEAQ (reference sequence). The CDR3 is made up of 15 amino acids. Germline trimming cut 4 bases from V and 8 bases from J; bases unmatched to any gene: 9. CDR3 in DNA: TGTGCCAGCAGCTCCACCGGGACAGGGCTCTATGAGCAGTTCTTC. Protein sequence: CASSSTGTGLYEQFF.

J is TRBJ2-3 and V is TRBV30; no definite D call. This CDR3 region has 13 residues. V shed 5 bases and J shed 7 bases, with 16 bases lying between them. The V gene's germline CDR1 is GTSNPN and CDR2 SVGIG (reference sequence). As DNA, the CDR3 is TGTGCCTGGGGCGAAGGCGGCGCTAATACGCAGTATTTT. Protein product: CAWGEGGANTQYF.

This clone has only a few counts. The rearrangement uses TRBV9 and TRBJ2-2; D is perhaps TRBD1 (6 bases). The V end lost 5 bases, the J end lost 5 bases, and 10 bases lay between the germline ends. Germline values: CDR1 SGDLS, CDR2 YYNGEE. The CDR3 length is 13 residues. The CDR3 sequence is CASSSGTTGELFF. In nucleotides, the CDR3 is TGTGCCAGCAGTTCCGGGACAACCGGGGAGCTGTTTTTT.

The CDR3 region is CASSLSRAAGNQPQHF. The CDR3 DNA reads as TGTGCCAGCAGTTTATCCCGGGCAGCTGGCAATCAGCCCCAGCATTTT. The V call is TRBV28, the J call TRBJ1-5; D unclear. This CDR3 contains 16 residues. Trimming shortened V by 1 base and J by 2 bases, and 12 bases separated the two germline ends. Germline assignment: CDR1 MDHEN and CDR2 SYDVKM.

This clone was found a few times. The chain links TRBV4-1 to TRBJ1-5; D is possibly TRBD1 (5 bases). The germline V gene has CDR1 MGHRA and CDR2 YSYEKL. The V end lost 2 bases, the J end lost 1 base, and 12 bases lay between the germline ends. The CDR3 covers 16 residues. Written as DNA, the CDR3 is TGCGCCAGCAGCCAAACCGACAGACGGAGCAATCAGCCCCAGCATTTT. Encoded protein: CASSQTDRRSNQPQHF.

The chain uses TRBV24-1 and TRBJ2-3; weak D call: TRBD1 (5 bases). CDR3 length equals 16 residues. Trimming left V 1 base short and J 2 bases short, with 12 bases between. The germline V gene encodes CDR1 KGHDR and CDR2 SFDVKD. As DNA, the CDR3 is TGTGCCACCAGTGATTTTCGGAAGGGGTCCACAGATACGCAGTATTTT. Its protein product is CATSDFRKGSTDTQYF.

This sequence joins TRBV18 and TRBJ2-7; tentative D call: TRBD2 (7 bases). V was cut by 3 bases and J by 0 bases, with 24 bases left in between. Per germline, CDR1 KGHSH and CDR2 LQKENI. The CDR3 has 19 amino acids. The CDR3 reads CASSPSWGGADDGSYEQYF. CDR3 coding DNA: TGTGCCAGCTCACCCTCATGGGGGGGCGCAGATGATGGCTCCTACGAGCAGTACTTC.

This clone has just a few counts. This chain connects TRBV30 to TRBJ1-2; TRBD1 matches 7 bases. J gave up 6 bases and V 4 bases, and 11 bases lay outside the gene matches. Germline V gene lookup returns CDR1 GTSNPN and CDR2 SVGIG (reference sequence). The CDR3 is made up of 14 amino acids. CDR3 sequence reads: CAWNRDSGKNGYTF. CDR3 nucleotide sequence: TGTGCCTGGAACCGGGACAGTGGGAAGAATGGCTACACCTTC.

This clone was seen a few times. The chain employs TRBV28 and TRBJ2-7; TRBD2 matches 10 bases. Losses at the gene ends were 5 bases for V and 2 bases for J; bases not matched to a gene: 0. The CDR3 runs 13 residues. From germline, CDR1 is MDHEN and CDR2 SYDVKM. The CDR3 region is CASSLAGAYEQYF. The CDR3 nucleotides read TGTGCCAGCAGTCTAGCGGGGGCCTACGAGCAGTACTTC.

The chain is built from TRBV5-1 and TRBJ1-3; no clear D. The CDR3 has 15 amino acids. The germline CDR1 and CDR2 sequences are SGHRS and YFSETQ. Trimming stripped 0 bases from V and 0 bases from J, with 7 bases between. CDR3 protein: CASSLVGFSGNTIYF. The CDR3 nucleotides read TGCGCCAGCAGCTTGGTTGGGTTCTCTGGAAACACCATATATTTT.

The genes are TRBV11-2 and TRBJ2-7; possibly TRBD1 for D (5 bases). Trimming took off 0 bases at V and 3 bases at J, with 15 bases between the two ends. Germline-derived CDR1 and CDR2 are SGHAT and FQNNGV. The CDR3 loop spans 16 amino acids. The CDR3 region is CASSLDRAGHSYEQYF. In DNA form, the CDR3 reads TGTGCCAGCAGCTTAGATCGGGCAGGACATAGCTACGAGCAGTACTTC.

The chain uses TRBV7-2 and TRBJ2-7; D might be TRBD1 (6 bases). CDR1 SGHTA and CDR2 FQGNSA come from the germline V gene. This CDR3 has 15 residues. Trimming left V 5 bases short and J 3 bases short, with 17 bases between. The DNA for the CDR3 is TGTGCCAGCAGCACGACACCCGGACAGTACTACGAGCAGTACTTC. Translating it yields CASSTTPGQYYEQYF.

This rearrangement joins TRBV28 to TRBJ1-2; 8 bases line up with TRBD1. The CDR3 sequence is 13 residues long. The germline gives CDR1 MDHEN, CDR2 SYDVKM. V shed 4 bases, J shed 4 bases, and the junction held 2 bases outside the gene matches. CDR3 nucleotide sequence: TGTGCCAGCAGTTCCAGGGGGCTCTATGGCTACACCTTC. It yields the protein CASSSRGLYGYTF.

CDR3 region: CASSDQGTVNSPLHF. The CDR3 DNA is TGTGCCAGCAGCGACCAGGGGACAGTCAATTCACCCCTCCACTTT. The J gene is TRBJ1-6, the V gene TRBV7-2; 7 bases line up with TRBD1. V was clipped by 5 bases and J by 7 bases; unmatched bases: 8. This CDR3 has 15 amino acids. Germline V gives CDR1 SGHTA, CDR2 FQGNSA.

This rearrangement joins TRBV21-1 to TRBJ1-2. TRBV21-1 is designated a pseudogene. This CDR3 contains 16 residues. The CDR3 spells CASSKERGWGSFSYTF. In DNA, the CDR3 is TGTGCCAGCAGCAAAGAGAGGGGATGGGGGTCTTTCAGCTACACCTTC.

The CDR3 sequence is CASSLGSGSEPLHF. The CDR3 DNA reads as TGCGCCAGCAGCTTGGGCTCAGGGAGCGAGCCCCTCCACTTT. The chain carries TRBV5-1 and TRBJ1-6, with D possibly being TRBD1 (5 bases). The CDR3 totals 14 residues. Germline-derived CDR1 and CDR2 are SGHRS and YFSETQ. Trimming took 0 bases from V and 13 from J, leaving 14 bases between them. Full variable domain (rest looked up from reference TRBV5-1 and TRBJ1-6): KAGVTQTPRYLIKTRGQQVTLSCSPISGHRSVSWYQQTPGQGLQFLFEYFSETQRNKGNFPGRFSGRQFSNSRSEMNVSTLELGDSALYLCASSLGSGSEPLHFGNGTRLTVT.

The chain has TRBV11-2 and TRBJ1-2, with D uncertain. This CDR3 spans 13 amino acids. The V end was cut by 6 bases, the J end by 6 bases, with 14 bases between. Germline V gene sequence: CDR1 SGHAT, CDR2 FQNNGV. CDR3 sequence: CASRIALGHGYTF. The CDR3 DNA reads TGTGCCAGCAGAATCGCCTTGGGCCATGGCTACACCTTC. The complete variable domain, with remaining parts taken from reference TRBV11-2 and TRBJ1-2, reads EAGVAQSPRYKIIEKRQSVAFWCNPISGHATLYWYQQILGQGPKLLIQFQNNGVVDDSQLPKDRFSAERLKGVDSTLKIQPAKLEDSAVYLCASRIALGHGYTFGSGTRLTVV.

This rearrangement joins TRBV5-4 to TRBJ1-2; D perhaps matches TRBD1 (6 bases). This CDR3 has 15 residues. CDR1 is SGHNT and CDR2 is YYREEE in the germline V gene (reference sequence). Trimming stripped 4 bases from V and 2 bases from J, with 15 bases between. The CDR3: CASSPRGQGNYGYTF. In nucleotides, the CDR3 is TGTGCCAGCAGCCCCCGAGGGCAGGGGAACTATGGCTACACCTTC.

This chain links TRBV7-9 with TRBJ2-2, with 8 positions matching TRBD2. The germline V gene encodes CDR1 SEHNR and CDR2 FQNEAQ (reference sequence). V lost 4 bases to trimming and J lost 0 bases; unmatched junction nucleotides: 10. The CDR3 spans 18 residues. CDR3 amino acids: CASSWASGLRTNTGELFF. Here the CDR3 DNA reads TGTGCCAGCAGCTGGGCTAGCGGGTTACGAACGAACACCGGGGAGCTGTTTTTT.

V gene TRBV15 combines with J gene TRBJ2-5; D possibly corresponds to TRBD1 (6 bases). CDR3 size: 16 residues. Germline V gene lookup returns CDR1 LNHNV and CDR2 YYDKDF (reference sequence). Trimming removed 0 bases at V and 1 base at J, with 12 bases between. CDR3 bases: TGTGCCACCAGCAGAGATTTGGACAGCCCCCAAGAGACCCAGTACTTC. Its protein is CATSRDLDSPQETQYF. Together with reference TRBV15 and TRBJ2-5, the CDR3 gives the full variable domain: DAMVIQNPRYQVTQFGKPVTLSCSQTLNHNVMYWYQQKSSQAPKLLFHYYDKDFNNEADTPDNFQSRRPNTSFCFLDIRSPGLGDTAMYLCATSRDLDSPQETQYFGPGTRLLVL.